These 8 T cell receptor beta chains were sequenced from one sample in a study of cytomegalovirus exposure and HLA in healthy donors. This PCR relied on a set of 60 Vbeta primers and 13 Jbeta primers. Sequencing was performed with immunoSEQ multiplex PCR; in TCRdb, only in-frame clones are kept and a portion is missing. The data hold some 130,000 clones, with 60% to 85% observed a single time. The material sequenced was PBMCs. The source is a woman aged 18 to 35 in good health and CMV-seronegative.

This clone was counted once. This chain links TRBV6-1 with TRBJ1-1, with D unresolved. Germline CDR1 and CDR2: MNHNS and SASEGT. The V and J ends lost 7 bases and 1 base respectively, with 10 bases between them. This CDR3 spans 13 amino acids. For the CDR3, the DNA is TGTGCCAGCACTAATCCCCGGAACACTGAAGCTTTCTTT. It encodes CASTNPRNTEAFF.

The chain has TRBV9 and TRBJ1-6; no definite D call. V lost 0 bases and J lost 8, with 9 bases in between. The CDR3 length is 14 residues. Germline CDR1 SGDLS, CDR2 YYNGEE. CDR3 sequence reads: CASSVDGRDSPLHF. CDR3 nucleotides: TGTGCCAGCAGCGTAGATGGGAGGGATTCACCCCTCCACTTT.

This clone was found once. The chain employs TRBV5-1 and TRBJ2-3, with 12 bases lining up with TRBD2. With V trimmed by 4 bases and J by 5 bases, 8 bases remained unmatched. This CDR3 is 16 amino acids long. Germline V CDR1 and CDR2: SGHRS, YFSETQ. The DNA of the CDR3 is TGCGCCAGCAGCCAACTCCTAGCGGGAGGGGAAGATACGCAGTATTTT. Translation: CASSQLLAGGEDTQYF.

The chain uses TRBV7-7 and TRBJ2-1; D not resolved. This CDR3 contains 14 residues. V lost 1 base and J 9 bases, leaving 13 bases between the germline ends. In germline, CDR1 is SSHAT, CDR2 FNYEAQ (reference sequence). This CDR3 reads CASSLDRTSREQFF. For the CDR3, the DNA is TGTGCCAGCAGCTTAGATCGAACGTCGCGTGAGCAGTTCTTC.

This clone was detected only once. Other DNA sequences of this sample code for an identical CDR3. V and J are TRBV9 and TRBJ1-1; no firm D call. Trimming pared 0 bases from V and 1 base from J, leaving 7 bases between. Germline V gene data show CDR1 as SGDLS and CDR2 as YYNGEE. The CDR3 consists of 14 residues. CDR3 sequence (DNA): TGTGCCAGCAGCGTAGCGGGGAGGAACACTGAAGCTTTCTTT. It codes for CASSVAGRNTEAFF.

This clone appeared a few times. The CDR3 reads CASSLDHVTDTQYF. CDR3 bases: TGCGCCAGCAGCTTGGATCATGTCACAGATACGCAGTATTTT. V and J are TRBV5-1 and TRBJ2-3; unclear D gene. The CDR3 runs to 14 residues. The V gene lost 0 bases and the J gene lost 2 bases, with 7 bases spanning the gap. Germline CDR1 reads SGHRS; CDR2 reads YFSETQ.

The CDR3 DNA sequence: TGCGCCAGCAGCTTAACAGGGGGCGGAACTGAAGCTTTCTTT. Protein sequence: CASSLTGGGTEAFF. The chain couples TRBV5-1 to TRBJ1-1, with 9 nucleotides matching TRBD1. CDR1 is SGHRS and CDR2 is YFSETQ in the germline V gene. The CDR3 length is 14 residues. The ends lost 2 bases at V and 5 bases at J; junction bases unmatched: 4.

J is TRBJ2-2 and V is TRBV5-4, with 8 nucleotides matching TRBD1. CDR3 size: 14 residues. Germline V gives CDR1 SGHNT, CDR2 YYREEE (reference sequence). The junction had 3 bases not matched to a gene; V was cut back by 3 bases and J by 5 bases. The CDR3, as DNA: TGTGCCAGCAGCTCAAGACAGGGGACCGGGGAGCTGTTTTTT. This codes for CASSSRQGTGELFF.